One and the same sample provided the 16 T cell receptor beta chains below, sequenced in a study of regulatory T cells in long-lasting Graves disease. For TCR beta, libraries came from iRepertoire HTBI primers and Arm-PCR of CDR3 regions. TCRdb ran MiXCR on the multiplex PCR reads and lists one entry per CDR3 protein. The sample lists fewer than 450,000 distinct CDR3 sequences, around 21% occurring once. The time point here: persistent/refractory GD, antithyroid drugs over 5 years with positive TRAb. The TCR library was prepared using RNA isolated from PBMCs. The material sequenced was peripheral blood mononuclear cells (PBMCs), taken when the disease was refractory, from a patient treated with antithyroid drugs. All receptors come from a female donor with Graves disease.

The CDR3 spells CASSPPGGRGNEQFF. In nucleotides, the CDR3 is TGTGCCAGCTCACCCCCGGGCGGGAGGGGCAATGAGCAGTTCTTC. The chain links TRBV7-8 to TRBJ2-1, with 9 positions matching TRBD2. Looked up from germline, CDR1 is SGHVS and CDR2 is FQNEAQ. The CDR3 is 15 residues long. The trim removed 8 bases at V and 6 bases at J, leaving 11 bases unmatched.

This clonotype has more than one count but fewer than ten. The gene calls are TRBV20-1 and TRBJ2-7; maybe TRBD2 (5 bases). CDR1 is DFQATT, CDR2 SNEGSKA, per germline (reference sequence). V was clipped by 5 bases and J by 2 bases, with 16 bases between them. This CDR3 is 14 amino acids long. DNA for the CDR3: TGCAGTGCTGGCCTAGAGGGTTTCCCCTACGAGCAGTACTTC. Translated, it gives CSAGLEGFPYEQYF.

There are many counts of this clonotype. In DNA, the CDR3 is TGTGCCAGCAGTTCCTCCGGGGCGGGGGACACTGAAGCTTTCTTT. Its protein is CASSSSGAGDTEAFF. The chain has TRBV27 and TRBJ1-1; possible D gene TRBD1, 5 bases. This CDR3 is built from 15 residues. Germline CDR1 MNHEY, CDR2 SMNVEV (reference sequence). V was clipped by 4 bases and J by 3 bases, with 15 bases between them.

In its sample, this clonotype was seen once. J is TRBJ2-1 and V is TRBV19; 8 nucleotides match TRBD2. This CDR3 spans 17 amino acids. V lost 0 bases to trimming and J lost 2 bases; unmatched junction nucleotides: 6. Per germline, CDR1 LNHDA and CDR2 SQIVND (reference sequence). The CDR3 here is CASSIDRGGSPYNEQFF. CDR3 nucleotide sequence: TGTGCCAGTAGTATAGATCGGGGGGGCAGCCCCTACAATGAGCAGTTCTTC.

This clonotype was found many times. J is TRBJ2-7 and V is TRBV28; 11 nucleotides agree with TRBD2. This CDR3 region has 16 residues. V shed 6 bases and J 3 bases; nucleotides not matched to a gene: 10. CDR1 is MDHEN and CDR2 is SYDVKM in the germline V gene. The DNA of the CDR3 is TGTGCCAGCAGCCACGGGACTAGCGGACATGGCTACGAGCAGTACTTC. Its protein product is CASSHGTSGHGYEQYF. Using reference TRBV28 and TRBJ2-7 for the parts outside the CDR3, the full variable domain is DVKVTQSSRYLVKRTGEKVFLECVQDMDHENMFWYRQDPGLGLRLIYFSYDVKMKEKGDIPEGYSVSREKKERFSLILESASTNQTSMYLCASSHGTSGHGYEQYFGPGTRLTVT.

This clonotype was seen ten or more times. V gene TRBV7-2 combines with J gene TRBJ1-1; 8 bases map to TRBD1. CDR3 size: 15 residues. Trimming took 1 base from V and 1 from J; bases not matched to a gene: 2. Germline V gene data show CDR1 as SGHTA and CDR2 as FQGNSA. The CDR3 loop is CASSLGTGGNTEAFF. The CDR3 nucleotides read TGTGCCAGCAGCTTAGGTACAGGGGGGAACACTGAAGCTTTCTTT.

The rearrangement links TRBV12-3 or TRBV12-4 to TRBJ1-2; 10 bases agree with TRBD1. Trimming removed 5 bases from V and 0 bases from J; junction bases left unmatched: 6. The CDR3 length is 16 residues. As DNA, the CDR3 is TGTGCCAGCAGTCCCGGGACAGGGGCAGCTAACTATGGCTACACCTTC. It is translated as CASSPGTGAANYGYTF.

Notes on this clonotype: A read error may be the cause here, since a much bigger clone is one base away. The rearrangement links TRBV7-2 to TRBJ2-7; 11 bases map to TRBD2. The V gene's germline CDR1 is SGHTA and CDR2 FQGNSA. The CDR3 is 16 amino acids. The CDR3 protein is CAGSLTSGSLSYEQYF. DNA for the CDR3: TGTGCCGGCAGCTTAACTAGCGGGAGTCTAAGCTACGAGCAGTACTTC.

J is TRBJ2-2 and V is TRBV10-3; 9 bases align to TRBD2. The CDR3 spans 16 residues. Trimming removed 6 bases from V and 2 bases from J; junction bases left unmatched: 7. Germline CDR1 and CDR2: ENHRY and SYGVKD. CDR3 sequence: CAISQPGLANTGELFF. The CDR3 region has the DNA TGTGCCATCAGCCAACCGGGACTAGCTAACACCGGGGAGCTGTTTTTT.

This clonotype was found many times. CDR3 DNA sequence: TGTGCCAGCAGTTTATACAGGGTAGGGAACACTGAAGCTTTCTTT. Translated, it gives CASSLYRVGNTEAFF. V gene TRBV27 combines with J gene TRBJ1-1, with a possible D match to TRBD1 (6 bases). V lost 1 base to trimming and J lost 1 base, with 10 bases between them. This CDR3 has 15 amino acids. CDR1 is MNHEY, CDR2 SMNVEV, per germline (reference sequence).

This clonotype was observed many times. The CDR3 spells CASSQGSSGVYEQYF. The CDR3 DNA follows: TGTGCCAGCAGCCAAGGATCGAGCGGCGTCTACGAGCAGTACTTC. The chain carries TRBV3-1 and TRBJ2-7; perhaps TRBD2 as D (5 bases). V was clipped by 1 base and J by 3 bases, with 13 bases between them. Germline lookup yields CDR1 LGHDT and CDR2 YNNKEL (reference sequence). This CDR3 is 15 amino acids long.

In its sample, this clonotype was seen a few times. The V gene is TRBV6-1, the J gene TRBJ2-7, with 9 bases lining up with TRBD2. Germline lookup yields CDR1 MNHNS and CDR2 SASEGT. This CDR3 comprises 16 residues. V lost 6 bases to trimming and J lost 4 bases; unmatched junction nucleotides: 13. The CDR3 reads CASRGSSGTSNYEQYF. The DNA for the CDR3 is TGTGCCAGCAGAGGCTCTTCCGGGACTAGCAATTACGAGCAGTACTTC.

The chain links TRBV24-1 to TRBJ1-5; TRBD1 might be the D (6 bases). This CDR3 spans 14 amino acids. The V end was cut by 4 bases, the J end by 5 bases, with 11 bases between. Germline-derived CDR1 and CDR2 are KGHDR and SFDVKD. For the CDR3, the DNA is TGTGCCACCAGTGAAAAGGGGGAGTATCAGCCCCAGCATTTT. Its translation: CATSEKGEYQPQHF.

V usage is TRBV30 and J usage is TRBJ2-5; the match to TRBD2 covers 7 bases. J gave up 2 bases and V 2 bases, and 11 bases lay outside the gene matches. Germline-derived CDR1 and CDR2 are GTSNPN and SVGIG (reference sequence). This CDR3 region has 16 residues. The CDR3 coding sequence is TGTGCCTGGAGTAGAGGAAGCGGGACCCTACAAGAGACCCAGTACTTC. It translates to CAWSRGSGTLQETQYF.

Notes on this clonotype: A much larger clone sits a single nucleotide away, making a read error possible. V and J are TRBV3-1 and TRBJ1-2; unclear D gene. The germline V gene has CDR1 LGHDT and CDR2 YNNKEL (reference sequence). This CDR3 spans 13 amino acids. V was clipped by 7 bases and J by 5 bases, with 14 bases between them. The CDR3 DNA reads TGTGCCAGCAACCCTACGTCGCTTTATGGCTACACCTTC. Translating gives CASNPTSLYGYTF.

The table lists this clonotype with a few counts. This rearrangement joins TRBV30 to TRBJ2-7, with 8 bases fitting TRBD1. The CDR3 has 13 amino acids. Unmatched junction bases numbered 5, after V lost 5 bases and J lost 2 bases. Germline CDR1 is GTSNPN and CDR2 is SVGIG (reference sequence). The CDR3 DNA reads TGTGCCTGGGATGGACAGGGCACCTACGAGCAGTACTTC. Protein sequence: CAWDGQGTYEQYF.